This T cell receptor (beta chain) was documented in a study of blood T cell repertoires in COVID-19. The CDR3 consists of 17 residues. V shed 2 bases, J shed 1 base, and the junction held 11 bases outside the gene matches. The germline gives CDR1 SGHKS, CDR2 YYEKEE (reference sequence). Cohort placement rested on clinical history that participants reported themselves. Some clones are missing from TCRdb's copy, which holds only in-frame ones; the method was immunoSEQ multiplex PCR. This table has 200,000 to 250,000 clones, about 90% appearing once. V and J are TRBV5-5 and TRBJ1-1; 7 nucleotides agree with TRBD1. The material sequenced was PBMCs or T cells enriched from blood (not recorded which). This clonotype originated in a man under 40 who had recovered from COVID-19. CDR3 residues: CASSLIQGSLTNTEAFF. The CDR3 nucleotides read TGTGCCAGCAGCTTAATACAGGGGAGTTTAACGAACACTGAAGCTTTCTTT.